The clone carrying this T cell receptor (beta chain) has a count of ten or more. Its antigen remains unidentified. These data belong to a study of T cells in Graves' hyperthyroidism and ophthalmopathy. Regarding the study as a whole: Through a model of 13 V-J features, ophthalmopathy was separated from stable hyperthyroidism. Most clonotypes expanded in the thyroid (above 0.001) were also present in blood.

Per germline, CDR1 MDHEN and CDR2 SYDVKM. This CDR3 contains 14 residues. V lost 2 bases to trimming and J lost 14 bases; unmatched junction nucleotides: 4. Amplification of TCR beta CDR3 regions was performed using RNA transcripts as template. First-round RT-PCR with HTBI primers amplified the TCR CDR3 region. TCRdb re-derived calls from the multiplex PCR reads in MiXCR, one entry per CDR3 protein. The sample has fewer than 650,000 distinct CDR3 sequences, around 13% seen once. Diagnosing involved the use of clinical symptoms, serum thyroxine and TRAb, thyroid ultrasound and orbital computed tomography.

The chain recombines TRBV28 with TRBJ2-1; 15 positions agree with TRBD2. Sequencing was performed on blood. The TCR was taken from a middle-aged woman with Graves' hyperthyroidism. The CDR3 here is CASSLMGLAGGEFF. The CDR3 DNA reads as TGTGCCAGCAGTTTAATGGGACTAGCGGGAGGAGAGTTCTTC.